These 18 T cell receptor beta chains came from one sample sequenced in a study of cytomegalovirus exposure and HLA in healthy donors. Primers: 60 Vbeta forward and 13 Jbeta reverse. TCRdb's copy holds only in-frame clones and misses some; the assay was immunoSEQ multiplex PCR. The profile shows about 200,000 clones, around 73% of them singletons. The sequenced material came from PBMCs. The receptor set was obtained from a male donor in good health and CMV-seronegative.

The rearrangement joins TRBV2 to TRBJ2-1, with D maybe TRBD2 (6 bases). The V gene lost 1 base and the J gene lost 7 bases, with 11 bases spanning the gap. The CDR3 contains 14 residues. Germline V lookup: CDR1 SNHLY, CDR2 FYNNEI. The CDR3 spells CASSEGLVLNEQFF. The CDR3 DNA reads TGTGCCAGCAGTGAAGGACTAGTCTTGAATGAGCAGTTCTTC.

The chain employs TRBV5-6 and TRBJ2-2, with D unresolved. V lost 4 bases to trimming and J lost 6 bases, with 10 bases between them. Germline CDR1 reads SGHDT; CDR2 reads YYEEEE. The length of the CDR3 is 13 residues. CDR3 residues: CASSPWQAGELFF. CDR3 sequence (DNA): TGTGCCAGCAGCCCCTGGCAAGCCGGGGAGCTGTTTTTT. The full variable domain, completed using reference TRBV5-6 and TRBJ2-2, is DAGVTQSPTHLIKTRGQQVTLRCSPKSGHDTVSWYQQALGQGPQFIFQYYEEEERQRGNFPDRFSGHQFPNYSSELNVNALLLGDSALYLCASSPWQAGELFFGEGSRLTVL.

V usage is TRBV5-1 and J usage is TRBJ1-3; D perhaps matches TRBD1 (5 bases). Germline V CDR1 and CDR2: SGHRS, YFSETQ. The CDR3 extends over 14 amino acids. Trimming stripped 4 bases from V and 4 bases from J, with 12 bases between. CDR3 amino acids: CASSPRVGGNTIYF. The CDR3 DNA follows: TGCGCCAGCAGCCCCAGGGTGGGAGGAAACACCATATATTTT.

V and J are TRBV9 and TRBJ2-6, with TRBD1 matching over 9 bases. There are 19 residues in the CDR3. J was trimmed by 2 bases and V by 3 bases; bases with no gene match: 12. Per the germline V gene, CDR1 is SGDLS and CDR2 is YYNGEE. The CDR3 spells CASSAPPGQGFAGANVLTF. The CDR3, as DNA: TGTGCCAGCAGCGCACCTCCGGGACAGGGTTTCGCTGGGGCCAACGTCCTGACTTTC.

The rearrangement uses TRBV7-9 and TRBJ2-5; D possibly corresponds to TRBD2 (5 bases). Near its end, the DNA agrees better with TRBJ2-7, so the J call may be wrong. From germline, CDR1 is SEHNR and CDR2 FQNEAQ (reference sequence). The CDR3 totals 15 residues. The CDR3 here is CASSRPGSVTYEQYF. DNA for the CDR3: TGTGCCAGCAGCCGGCCGGGTAGCGTGACGTACGAGCAGTACTTC.

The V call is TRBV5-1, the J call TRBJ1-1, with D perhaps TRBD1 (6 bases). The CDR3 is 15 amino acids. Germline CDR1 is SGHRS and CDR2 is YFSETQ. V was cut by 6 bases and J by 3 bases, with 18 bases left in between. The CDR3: CASTPSGGRDTEAFF. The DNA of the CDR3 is TGCGCCAGCACCCCTTCGGGGGGCCGCGACACTGAAGCTTTCTTT.

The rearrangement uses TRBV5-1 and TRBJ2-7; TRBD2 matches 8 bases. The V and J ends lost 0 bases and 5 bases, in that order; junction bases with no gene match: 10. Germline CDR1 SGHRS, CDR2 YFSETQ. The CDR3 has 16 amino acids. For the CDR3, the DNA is TGCGCCAGCAGCTTGGCTTCAGCGGGAGCGGGGGACGAGCAGTACTTC. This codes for CASSLASAGAGDEQYF.

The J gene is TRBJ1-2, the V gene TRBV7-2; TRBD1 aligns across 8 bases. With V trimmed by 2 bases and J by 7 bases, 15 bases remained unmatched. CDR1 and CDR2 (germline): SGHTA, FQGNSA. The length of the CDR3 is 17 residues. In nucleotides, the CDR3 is TGTGCCAGCAGCTTACCCTACAGGGGGGACCGGGATGGTGGCTACACCTTC. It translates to CASSLPYRGDRDGGYTF.

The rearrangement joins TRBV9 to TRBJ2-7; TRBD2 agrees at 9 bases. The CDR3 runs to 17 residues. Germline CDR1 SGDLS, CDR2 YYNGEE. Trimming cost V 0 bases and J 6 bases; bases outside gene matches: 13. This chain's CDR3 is CASSVDPVAGVLSEQYF. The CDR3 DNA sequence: TGTGCCAGCAGCGTAGACCCAGTAGCGGGAGTGCTCAGCGAGCAGTACTTC.

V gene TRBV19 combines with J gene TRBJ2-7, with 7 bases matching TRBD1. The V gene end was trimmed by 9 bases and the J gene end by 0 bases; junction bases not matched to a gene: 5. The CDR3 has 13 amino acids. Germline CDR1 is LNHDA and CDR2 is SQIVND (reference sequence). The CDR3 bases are TGTGCCAGCGGGACAGTCCCCTCCTACGAGCAGTACTTC. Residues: CASGTVPSYEQYF. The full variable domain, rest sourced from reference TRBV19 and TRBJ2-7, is DGGITQSPKYLFRKEGQNVTLSCEQNLNHDAMYWYRQDPGQGLRLIYYSQIVNDFQKGDIAEGYSVSREKKESFPLTVTSAQKNPTAFYLCASGTVPSYEQYFGPGTRLTVT.

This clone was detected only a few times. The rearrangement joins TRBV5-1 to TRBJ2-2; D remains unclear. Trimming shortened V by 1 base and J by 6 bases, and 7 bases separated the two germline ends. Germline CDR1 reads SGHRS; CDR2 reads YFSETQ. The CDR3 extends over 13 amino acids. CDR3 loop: CASSLRVPGELFF. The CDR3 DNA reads TGCGCCAGCAGCTTGCGAGTTCCCGGGGAGCTGTTTTTT.

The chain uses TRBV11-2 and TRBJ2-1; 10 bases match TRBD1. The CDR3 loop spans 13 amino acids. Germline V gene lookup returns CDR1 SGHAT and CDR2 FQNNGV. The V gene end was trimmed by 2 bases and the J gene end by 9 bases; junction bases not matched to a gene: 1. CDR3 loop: CASSLWDRGEQFF. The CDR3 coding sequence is TGTGCCAGCAGCTTATGGGACAGGGGTGAGCAGTTCTTC.

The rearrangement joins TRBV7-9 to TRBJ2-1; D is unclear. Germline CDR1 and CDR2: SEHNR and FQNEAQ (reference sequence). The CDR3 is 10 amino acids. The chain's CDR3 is CGCGYNEQFF. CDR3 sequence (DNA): TGTGGCTGCGGTTACAATGAGCAGTTCTTC.

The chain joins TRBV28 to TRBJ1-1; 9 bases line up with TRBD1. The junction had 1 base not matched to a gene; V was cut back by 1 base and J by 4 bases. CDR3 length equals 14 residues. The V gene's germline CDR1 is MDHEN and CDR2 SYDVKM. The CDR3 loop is CASSLLGQGTEAFF. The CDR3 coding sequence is TGTGCCAGCAGTTTATTGGGACAGGGCACTGAAGCTTTCTTT. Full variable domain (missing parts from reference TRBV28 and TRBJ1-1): DVKVTQSSRYLVKRTGEKVFLECVQDMDHENMFWYRQDPGLGLRLIYFSYDVKMKEKGDIPEGYSVSREKKERFSLILESASTNQTSMYLCASSLLGQGTEAFFGQGTRLTVV.

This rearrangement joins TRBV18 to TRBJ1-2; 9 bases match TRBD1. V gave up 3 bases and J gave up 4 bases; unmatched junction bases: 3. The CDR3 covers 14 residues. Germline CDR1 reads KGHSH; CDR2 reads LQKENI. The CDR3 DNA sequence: TGTGCCAGCTCACCCGGGGGACAGGGCTATGGCTACACCTTC. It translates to CASSPGGQGYGYTF.

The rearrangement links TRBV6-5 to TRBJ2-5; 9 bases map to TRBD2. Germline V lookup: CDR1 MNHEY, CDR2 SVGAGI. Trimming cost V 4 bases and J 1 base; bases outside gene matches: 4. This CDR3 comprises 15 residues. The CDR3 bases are TGTGCCAGCAGTTCCGTTAGCGGGAGCCAAGAGACCCAGTACTTC. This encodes CASSSVSGSQETQYF.

The CDR3 DNA reads TGTGCCAGCAGCTTAAGGCGGGCCGGGGAGCTGTTTTTT. Amino acids: CASSLRRAGELFF. This rearrangement joins TRBV11-2 to TRBJ2-2, with D perhaps matching TRBD2 (5 bases). The germline V and J ends were trimmed by 2 bases and 6 bases, with 7 bases remaining between them. Per germline, CDR1 SGHAT and CDR2 FQNNGV. CDR3 length equals 13 residues.

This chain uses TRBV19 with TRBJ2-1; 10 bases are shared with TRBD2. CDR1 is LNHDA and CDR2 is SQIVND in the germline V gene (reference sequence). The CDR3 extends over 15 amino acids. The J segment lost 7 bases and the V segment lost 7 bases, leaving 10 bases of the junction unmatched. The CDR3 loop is CASTNLAGVLNEQFF. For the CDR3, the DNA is TGTGCCAGTACCAATCTAGCGGGAGTGCTAAATGAGCAGTTCTTC.